Below are 6 T cell receptor beta chains sequenced from a single sample in a study of regulatory T cells in long-lasting Graves disease. Time point of the sample: newly diagnosed GD, antithyroid drugs for less than 3 months. Isolated PBMC RNA provided the starting material for the TCR library. Combining iRepertoire HTBI primers with Arm-PCR of CDR3 regions, the authors built TCR beta libraries. Via MiXCR, TCRdb re-called the multiplex PCR reads, giving one row per CDR3 protein. The sample lists hundreds of thousands of distinct CDR3 sequences; around 17% were seen once. This sample also belongs to another study, concerning T cells in Graves' hyperthyroidism and ophthalmopathy.

This specimen was peripheral blood mononuclear cells (PBMCs), taken at new diagnosis, from a patient treated with antithyroid drugs. These receptor sequences come from a woman aged 30 to 39 with Graves disease.

This clonotype was recorded a few times. The rearrangement joins TRBV19 to TRBJ2-3; tentatively, D is TRBD2 (6 bases). The CDR3 consists of 15 residues. The germline V gene encodes CDR1 LNHDA and CDR2 SQIVND (reference sequence). Trimming removed 6 bases from V and 13 bases from J, with 26 bases in between. The chain's CDR3 is CASRAPPSDGPGEYF. The CDR3, as DNA: TGTGCCAGTAGAGCCCCCCCTTCAGACGGTCCGGGGGAGTATTTT.

This clonotype came up many times. The chain carries TRBV28 and TRBJ1-2; no reliable D call. The length of the CDR3 is 13 residues. V lost 8 bases and J lost 6, with 16 bases in between. Germline V gives CDR1 MDHEN, CDR2 SYDVKM. The CDR3 is CASGLGLVDGYTF. For the CDR3, the DNA is TGTGCCAGCGGACTTGGGTTGGTAGATGGCTACACCTTC.

This clonotype was detected many times. J is TRBJ1-1 and V is TRBV28; TRBD1 aligns across 10 bases. CDR3 length: 14 amino acids. J was trimmed by 4 bases and V by 5 bases; bases with no gene match: 4. CDR1 is MDHEN and CDR2 is SYDVKM in the germline V gene. CDR3 loop: CASSPRQGATEAFF. CDR3 nucleotides: TGTGCCAGCAGTCCCCGACAGGGGGCCACTGAAGCTTTCTTT.

This clonotype was seen at least ten times. This chain uses TRBV29-1 with TRBJ1-1; D uncertain. CDR3 size: 13 residues. Trimming stripped 7 bases from V and 3 bases from J, with 15 bases between. The germline gives CDR1 SQVTM, CDR2 ANQGSEA. CDR3 sequence reads: CSAPVFTDTEAFF. The CDR3 nucleotides are TGCAGCGCCCCCGTGTTCACAGACACTGAAGCTTTCTTT.

This clonotype was observed at least ten times. This chain links TRBV2 with TRBJ2-3; the D is unclear. Trimming took off 5 bases at V and 0 bases at J, with 9 bases between the two ends. Germline V gene sequence: CDR1 SNHLY, CDR2 FYNNEI. This CDR3 has 14 amino acids. The CDR3 is CASSRSPSTDTQYF. The DNA for the CDR3 is TGTGCCAGCAGTCGCAGCCCTAGCACAGATACGCAGTATTTT.

This clonotype was counted only a few times. The chain couples TRBV18 to TRBJ1-1; no definite D call. Germline V lookup: CDR1 KGHSH, CDR2 LQKENI. There are 13 residues in the CDR3. V was clipped by 2 bases and J by 7 bases, with 11 bases between them. The DNA of the CDR3 is TGTGCCAGCTCACCAATCCGGAGTTTTGAAGCTTTCTTT. As protein: CASSPIRSFEAFF.